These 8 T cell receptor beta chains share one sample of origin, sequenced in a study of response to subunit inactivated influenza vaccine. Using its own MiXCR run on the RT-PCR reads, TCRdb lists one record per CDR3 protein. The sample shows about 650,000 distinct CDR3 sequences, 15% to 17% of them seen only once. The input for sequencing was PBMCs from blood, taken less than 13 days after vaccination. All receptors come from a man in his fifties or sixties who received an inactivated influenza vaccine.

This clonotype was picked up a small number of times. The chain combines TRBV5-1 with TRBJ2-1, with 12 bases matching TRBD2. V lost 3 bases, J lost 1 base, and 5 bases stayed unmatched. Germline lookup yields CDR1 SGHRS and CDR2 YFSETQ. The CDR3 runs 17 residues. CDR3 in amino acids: CASSSSGGAYSYNEQFF. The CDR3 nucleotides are TGCGCCAGCAGCTCTAGCGGGGGGGCATATTCCTACAATGAGCAGTTCTTC.

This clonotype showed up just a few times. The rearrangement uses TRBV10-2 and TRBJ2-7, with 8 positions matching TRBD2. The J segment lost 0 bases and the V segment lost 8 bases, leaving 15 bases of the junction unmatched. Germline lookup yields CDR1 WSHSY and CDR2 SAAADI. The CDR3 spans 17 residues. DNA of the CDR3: TGCGCCAGCTCACTAGTACGGGGGGGCAAGAGCTCCTACGAGCAGTACTTC. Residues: CASSLVRGGKSSYEQYF.

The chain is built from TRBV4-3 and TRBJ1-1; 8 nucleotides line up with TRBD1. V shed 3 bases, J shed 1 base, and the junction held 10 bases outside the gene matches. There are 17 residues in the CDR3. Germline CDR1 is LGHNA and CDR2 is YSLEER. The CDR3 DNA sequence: TGCGCCAGCAGCCACGGGACAGGTCAAAAGGGGAACACTGAAGCTTTCTTT. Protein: CASSHGTGQKGNTEAFF.

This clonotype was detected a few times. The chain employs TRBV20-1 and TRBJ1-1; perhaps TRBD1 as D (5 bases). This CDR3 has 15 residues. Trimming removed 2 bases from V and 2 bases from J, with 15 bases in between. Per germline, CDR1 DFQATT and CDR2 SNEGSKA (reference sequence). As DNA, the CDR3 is TGCAGTGCTAGACGGGGCGGTCACATTAACACTGAAGCTTTCTTT. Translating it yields CSARRGGHINTEAFF.

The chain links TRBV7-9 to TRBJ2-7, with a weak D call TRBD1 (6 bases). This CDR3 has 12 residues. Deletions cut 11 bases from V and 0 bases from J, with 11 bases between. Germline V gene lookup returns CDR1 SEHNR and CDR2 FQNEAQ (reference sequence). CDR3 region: CAWGRGSYEQYF. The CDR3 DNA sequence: TGTGCCTGGGGCAGGGGCTCCTACGAGCAGTACTTC.

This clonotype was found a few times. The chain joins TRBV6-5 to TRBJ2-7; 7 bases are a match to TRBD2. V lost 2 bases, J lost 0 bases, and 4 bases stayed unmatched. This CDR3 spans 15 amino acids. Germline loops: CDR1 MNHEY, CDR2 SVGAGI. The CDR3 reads CASSYPGGHSYEQYF. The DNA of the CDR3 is TGTGCCAGCAGTTACCCGGGGGGTCACTCCTACGAGCAGTACTTC.

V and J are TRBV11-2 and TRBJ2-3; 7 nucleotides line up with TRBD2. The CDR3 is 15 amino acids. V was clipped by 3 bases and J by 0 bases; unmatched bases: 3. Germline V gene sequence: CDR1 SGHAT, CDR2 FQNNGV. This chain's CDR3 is CASSFTGGSTDTQYF. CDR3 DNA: TGTGCCAGCAGCTTTACGGGAGGAAGCACAGATACGCAGTATTTT. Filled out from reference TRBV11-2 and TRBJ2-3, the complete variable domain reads EAGVAQSPRYKIIEKRQSVAFWCNPISGHATLYWYQQILGQGPKLLIQFQNNGVVDDSQLPKDRFSAERLKGVDSTLKIQPAKLEDSAVYLCASSFTGGSTDTQYFGPGTRLTVL.

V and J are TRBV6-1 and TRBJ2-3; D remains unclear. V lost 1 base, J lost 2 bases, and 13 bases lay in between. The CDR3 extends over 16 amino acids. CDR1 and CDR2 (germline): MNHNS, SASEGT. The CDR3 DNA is TGTGCCAGCAGTGAAGTAGGGCTTACTCCCACAGATACGCAGTATTTT. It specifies CASSEVGLTPTDTQYF.